The 7 T cell receptor beta chains given below trace back to one sample, sequenced in a study of CD8+CD57+ T cells in acquired aplastic anemia. Sequencing involved patients with CD8+CD57+ cell expansion previously shown by flow cytometry. Genomic DNA templated the TCR beta VDJ and CDR3 profiling. TCRdb re-analysed the reads in MiXCR, keeping a single row per CDR3 protein. The sample lists around 190,000 distinct CDR3 sequences; about 50% were seen once. The sequenced sample was sorted CD4+, CD8+, or CD8+CD57+ T cells (not recorded which) from PBMCs. The receptor set was obtained from a human donor with aplastic anemia.

The table lists this clonotype with many counts. The rearrangement joins TRBV6-1 to TRBJ1-2; D is perhaps TRBD1 (5 bases). The V end lost 6 bases, the J end lost 4 bases, and 12 bases lay between the germline ends. CDR1 and CDR2 from the germline V gene are MNHNS and SASEGT. The CDR3 has 13 amino acids. The CDR3 nucleotides are TGTGCCAGCAGACCACAGGTGGGCTATGGCTACACCTTC. Residues: CASRPQVGYGYTF.

The chain carries TRBV5-1 and TRBJ2-3; the D gene is possibly TRBD2 (6 bases). This CDR3 region has 14 residues. Germline values: CDR1 SGHRS, CDR2 YFSETQ. V gave up 3 bases and J gave up 0 bases, with 8 bases separating them. The CDR3 coding sequence is TGCGCCAGCAGCTCTGGGGGGAGCACAGATACGCAGTATTTT. Its translation is CASSSGGSTDTQYF.

This clonotype was found a few times. J is TRBJ2-5 and V is TRBV29-1, with D unresolved. This CDR3 contains 15 residues. Trimming removed 6 bases at V and 1 base at J, with 18 bases between. Germline assignment: CDR1 SQVTM and CDR2 ANQGSEA. CDR3 coding DNA: TGCAGCGTCAAGTACAGAAGGTCCACCCAAGAGACCCAGTACTTC. It codes for CSVKYRRSTQETQYF.

At least ten counts were recorded for this clonotype. The CDR3 DNA follows: TGTGCCAGCAGTTTAGCGTATGGGGCCAGCACTGAAGCTTTCTTT. Encoded protein: CASSLAYGASTEAFF. The V and J genes are TRBV12-3 or TRBV12-4 and TRBJ1-1; D possibly corresponds to TRBD1 (5 bases). This CDR3 is 15 amino acids long. V lost 0 bases and J lost 4, with 12 bases in between.

This clonotype has at least ten counts. The V call is TRBV5-1, the J call TRBJ1-2; 7 nucleotides line up with TRBD1. The CDR3 extends over 14 amino acids. Trimming took 0 bases from V and 5 from J; bases not matched to a gene: 4. Germline V gives CDR1 SGHRS, CDR2 YFSETQ. The chain's CDR3 is CASSLDRGGYGYTF. The CDR3 DNA is TGCGCCAGCAGCTTGGACAGGGGAGGGTATGGCTACACCTTC.

This clonotype was detected a few times. The genes are TRBV6-5 and TRBJ2-7; D possibly corresponds to TRBD1 (7 bases). This CDR3 is 15 amino acids long. In germline, CDR1 is MNHEY, CDR2 SVGAGI. The V and J ends lost 0 bases and 4 bases respectively, with 13 bases between them. This chain's CDR3 is CASSYSEQGGYEQYF. The CDR3 nucleotides read TGTGCCAGCAGTTACTCGGAGCAGGGGGGTTACGAGCAGTACTTC.

This clonotype has only a few counts. The chain uses TRBV7-2 and TRBJ1-2; D ambiguous. CDR3 length: 14 residues. Looked up from germline, CDR1 is SGHTA and CDR2 is FQGNSA. Deletions cut 2 bases from V and 4 bases from J, with 11 bases between. Here the CDR3 DNA reads TGTGCCAGCAGCTTATCGGACGGCGGCTATGGCTACACCTTC. Protein sequence: CASSLSDGGYGYTF.